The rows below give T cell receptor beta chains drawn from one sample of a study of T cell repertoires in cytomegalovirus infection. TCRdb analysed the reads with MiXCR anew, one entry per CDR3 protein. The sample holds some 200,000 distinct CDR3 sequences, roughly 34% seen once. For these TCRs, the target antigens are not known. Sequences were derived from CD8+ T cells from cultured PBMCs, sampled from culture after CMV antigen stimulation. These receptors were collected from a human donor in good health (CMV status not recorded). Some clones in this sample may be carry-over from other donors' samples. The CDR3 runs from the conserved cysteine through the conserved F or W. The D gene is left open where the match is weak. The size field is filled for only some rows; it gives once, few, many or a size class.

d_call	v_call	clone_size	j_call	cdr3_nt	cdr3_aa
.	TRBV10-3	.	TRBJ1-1	TGTGCCATCAGTGAGTCCCGGGGGAACACTGAAGCTTTCTTT	CAISESRGNTEAFF
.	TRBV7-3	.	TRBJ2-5	TGTGCCAGCAGCCCGGACAGACAAGAGACCCAGTACTTC	CASSPDRQETQYF
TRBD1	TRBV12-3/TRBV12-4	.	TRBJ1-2	TGTGCCAGCAGGCCGGGACAGGGGCGAGATGGCTACACCTTC	CASRPGQGRDGYTF
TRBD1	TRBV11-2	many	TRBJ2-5	TGTGCCAGCAGCTACAGTGGACAGGGTTTGGAGACCCAGTACTTC	CASSYSGQGLETQYF
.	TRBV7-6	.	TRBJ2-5	TGTGCCACCCACAAGGGGGGGGAGACCCAGTACTTC	CATHKGGETQYF
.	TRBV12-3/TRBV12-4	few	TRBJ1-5	TGTGCCAGCAGGAGGGGGGGGGCACAGCCCCAGCATTTT	CASRRGGAQPQHF
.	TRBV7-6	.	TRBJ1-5	TGTGCCAGCAGCTTAGGAGACAGTCGAAATCAGCCCCAGCATTTT	CASSLGDSRNQPQHF
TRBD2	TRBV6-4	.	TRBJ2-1	TGTGCCAGCAGTGCCTTAGCGGGAGGGAACGATGAGCAGTTCTTC	CASSALAGGNDEQFF
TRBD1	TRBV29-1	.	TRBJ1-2	TGCAGCGCAAAGGGAGGGACAGGGGCCTATGGCTACACCTTC	CSAKGGTGAYGYTF
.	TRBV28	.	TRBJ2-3	TGTGCCAGCAGTCCCCGGGTCGGGAGCACAGATACGCAGTATTTT	CASSPRVGSTDTQYF
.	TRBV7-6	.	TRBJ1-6	TGTGCCAGCAGCGAAGGGCGGGGAAATTCACCCCTCCACTTT	CASSEGRGNSPLHF
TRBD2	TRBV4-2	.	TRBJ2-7	TGTGCCAGCAGAGAGAGGGAGGGGCTCTCCTACGAGCAGTACTTC	CASREREGLSYEQYF
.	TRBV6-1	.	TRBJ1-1	TGTGCCAGCAGTGAAGCTCCCGGCACTGAAGCTTTCTTT	CASSEAPGTEAFF
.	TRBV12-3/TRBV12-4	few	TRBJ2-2	TGTGCCAGCAGTTTTGGGGGGCCGGGCACCGGGGAGCTGTTTTTT	CASSFGGPGTGELFF
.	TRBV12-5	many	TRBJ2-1	TGTGCTAGTGGTTTTGTGCAGGGTTTAGTCCATGAGCAGTTCTTC	CASGFVQGLVHEQFF
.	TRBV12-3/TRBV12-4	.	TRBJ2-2	TGTGCCAGCAGGCCAGGCAACACCGGGGAGCTGTTTTTT	CASRPGNTGELFF
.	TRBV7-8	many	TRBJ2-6	TGTGCCAGCAGCCCACAGAGCTCTGGGGCCAACGTCCTGACTTTC	CASSPQSSGANVLTF
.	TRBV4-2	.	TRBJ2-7	TGTGCCAGCAGCCAAGCCGAGACACTAGTCTCCTACGAGCAGTACTTC	CASSQAETLVSYEQYF
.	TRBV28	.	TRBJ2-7	TGTGCTACCAGGCAGCCCTACGAGCAGTACTTC	CATRQPYEQYF
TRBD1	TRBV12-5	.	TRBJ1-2	TGTGCTAGCTGGACAGGGGGGGCTAACTATGGCTACACCTTC	CASWTGGANYGYTF
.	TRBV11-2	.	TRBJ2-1	TGTGCCAGCAGCGTCCTCACAGGGGAGCAGTTCTTC	CASSVLTGEQFF
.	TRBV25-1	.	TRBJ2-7	TGTGCCAGCAGTGGCCTGGCTGCAGGGTATTTGGACGAGCAGTACTTC	CASSGLAAGYLDEQYF
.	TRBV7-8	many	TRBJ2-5	TGTGCCAGCAGCCCTGGACTACTCCAAGAGACCCAGTACTTC	CASSPGLLQETQYF
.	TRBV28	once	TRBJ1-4	TGTGCCAGCAGTTTCGGCTCCAGGGGAGACGAAAAACTGTTTTTT	CASSFGSRGDEKLFF
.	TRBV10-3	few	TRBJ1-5	TGTGCCACCGACGTAGGATCAAGCAATCAGCCCCAGCATTTT	CATDVGSSNQPQHF
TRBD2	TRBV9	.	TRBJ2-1	TGTGCCAGCAGCGTAGCGGCTAGCGGGACCAATGAGCAGTTCTTC	CASSVAASGTNEQFF
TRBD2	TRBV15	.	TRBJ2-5	TGTGCCACCAGCAGAGAGTCGTCTAGCGGGCAAGAGACCCAGTACTTC	CATSRESSSGQETQYF
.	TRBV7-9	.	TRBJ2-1	TGTGCCAGCAGCTATCCCGAAGGGGTCAATGAGCAGTTCTTC	CASSYPEGVNEQFF
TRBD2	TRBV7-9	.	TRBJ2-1	TGTGCCAGCAGCTCGGGACTAGGAGCTTACAATGAGCAGTTCTTC	CASSSGLGAYNEQFF
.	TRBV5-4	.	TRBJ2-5	TGTGCCAGCAGCTTAATCAAGGGATCACAAGAGACCCAGTACTTC	CASSLIKGSQETQYF
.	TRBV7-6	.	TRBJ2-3	TGTGCCAGCAGCACGCCTCGCACTCCCGCCGGCACAGATACGCAGTATTTT	CASSTPRTPAGTDTQYF
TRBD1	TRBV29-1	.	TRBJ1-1	TGCAGCGTTGAAGAGGGGACAGGTAACACTGAAGCTTTCTTT	CSVEEGTGNTEAFF
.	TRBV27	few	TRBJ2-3	TGTGCCAGCACCCCTTCGGCAGGGGAAATTACAGATACGCAGTATTTT	CASTPSAGEITDTQYF
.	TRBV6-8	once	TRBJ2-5	TGTGCCAGCAGTTACTCGGAGCCTAGGACCAAGACCCAGTACTTC	CASSYSEPRTKTQYF
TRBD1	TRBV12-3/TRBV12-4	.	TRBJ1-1	TGTGCCAGCAGTTTTCTCCAGGGGACAGCTCACACTGAAGCTTTCTTT	CASSFLQGTAHTEAFF
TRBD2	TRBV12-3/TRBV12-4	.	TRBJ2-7	TGTGCCAGCAGTCCCCGCGCGGGACTAGCGGGTAGAGGAGGTGGGTGGCACGAGCAGTACTTC	CASSPRAGLAGRGGGWHEQYF
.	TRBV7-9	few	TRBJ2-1	TGTGCCAGCAGCCCTGGCAGGAGCGGAGACCACAATGAGCAGTTCTTC	CASSPGRSGDHNEQFF
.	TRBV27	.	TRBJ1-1	TGTGCCAGCAGTTTAATCGGGGGGAGCACTGAAGCTTTCTTT	CASSLIGGSTEAFF
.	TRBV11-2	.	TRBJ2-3	TGTGCCAGCACTAAGAGGACAGCCCGCACAGATACGCAGTATTTT	CASTKRTARTDTQYF
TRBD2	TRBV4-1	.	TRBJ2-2	TGCGCCAGCAGCCAAGTGGGACTAGCGAGGGACGGGGAGCTGTTTTTT	CASSQVGLARDGELFF
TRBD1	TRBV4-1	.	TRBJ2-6	TGCGCCAGCAGCCGAAAGGGGACAGATACTTCTGGGGCCAACGTCCTGACTTTC	CASSRKGTDTSGANVLTF
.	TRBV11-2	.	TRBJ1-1	TGTGCCAGCAGCTTATCCATGACTGAAGCTTTCTTT	CASSLSMTEAFF
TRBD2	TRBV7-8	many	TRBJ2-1	TGTGCCAGCAGCTTAAGGACTAGCGGGGGGGATCTCAATGAGCAGTTCTTC	CASSLRTSGGDLNEQFF
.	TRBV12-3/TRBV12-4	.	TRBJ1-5	TGTGCCAGCACCGGGGGACTTAATAGCAATCAGCCCCAGCATTTT	CASTGGLNSNQPQHF
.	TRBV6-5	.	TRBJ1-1	TGTGCCAGCAGTTACGGCGGAGAAGGGCTGGGAACTGAAGCTTTCTTT	CASSYGGEGLGTEAFF
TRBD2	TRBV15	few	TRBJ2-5	TGTGCCACCTCCAGTCGCGGGAGCGCAGAGACCCAGTACTTC	CATSSRGSAETQYF
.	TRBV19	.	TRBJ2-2	TGTGCCAGTAGTTCCAGAAGACAGGCCGGGGAGCTGTTTTTT	CASSSRRQAGELFF
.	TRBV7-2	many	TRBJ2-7	TGTGCCAGCAGCTTGGATACAGGGGGGGGCTACGAGCAGTACTTC	CASSLDTGGGYEQYF
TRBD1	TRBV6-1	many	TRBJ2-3	TGTGCCAGCACCCGGACAGGGAATAGTTTCACAGATACGCAGTATTTT	CASTRTGNSFTDTQYF
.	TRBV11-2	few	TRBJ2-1	TGTGCCAGCAGCCCCCGAGGTAGGAATGAGCAGTTCTTC	CASSPRGRNEQFF
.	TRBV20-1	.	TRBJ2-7	TGCAGTGCCAGGGGGGCACCGGGCGTGCAGCAGTACTTC	CSARGAPGVQQYF
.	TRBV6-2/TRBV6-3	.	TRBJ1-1	TGTGCCAGCAGTTACTCTTGGCCTCCGGGAGCTTTCTTT	CASSYSWPPGAFF
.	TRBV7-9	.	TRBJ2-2	TGTGCCAGCAGCTTAGTAGCGACCATAGACACCGGGGATCTGTTTTTT	CASSLVATIDTGDLFF
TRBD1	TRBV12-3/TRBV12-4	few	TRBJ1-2	TGTGCCAGCAGCCCAGGGACAGGGTCGGGCTATGGCTACACCTTC	CASSPGTGSGYGYTF
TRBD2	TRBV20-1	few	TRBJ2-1	TGCAGTGCTAGACCGCTAGCGGAAGGCTCCTACAATGAGCAGTTCTTC	CSARPLAEGSYNEQFF
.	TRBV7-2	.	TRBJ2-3	TGTGCCAGCGCCACCCCCGATACGCAGTATTTT	CASATPDTQYF
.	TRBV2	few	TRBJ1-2	TGTGCCAGCGTATCCTATGGCTACACCTTC	CASVSYGYTF
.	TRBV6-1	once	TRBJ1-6	TGTGCCAGCAGGAAGGGTTCCGATAATGCACCCCTGCACTTC	CASRKGSDNAPLHF
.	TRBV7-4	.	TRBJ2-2	TGTGCCAGCAGCTCTTACAGGAGGGGCTGGGGGCGAGGAGGGGAGCTGTTTTTT	CASSSYRRGWGRGGELFF
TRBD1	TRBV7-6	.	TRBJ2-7	TGTGCCAGCAGCTGGGGGCCAGGGGGCCAGGGTGAGCAGTACTTC	CASSWGPGGQGEQYF